One and the same sample provided the 24 T cell receptor beta chains below, sequenced in a study of cytomegalovirus exposure and HLA in healthy donors (dated by TCRdb to the late 2010s). Library preparation employed the immunoSEQ multiplex PCR assay. A mixture of 60 forward primers for TCR Vbeta segments and 13 reverse primers for TCR Jbeta segments was used in the multiplex PCR. TCRdb mirrors the immuneACCESS table, restricted to in-frame sequences. Some clones are absent from its copies; in checked studies, under half trace to an unresolved V gene, and the reason for the others is unknown. Here the sample has 100,000 to 150,000 clones; roughly 78% occur a single time. Approximately 3.8% of the sample is in the top ten clones. Sequenced sample: PBMCs. Source of these receptors: a man aged 25-45 years in good health and CMV-seronegative.

This clone has more than one count but fewer than ten. This sequence joins TRBV6-5 and TRBJ1-1; TRBD1 is a possible D gene (6 bases). The CDR3 runs to 13 residues. V shed 2 bases and J shed 8 bases, with 12 bases lying between them. Germline V CDR1 and CDR2: MNHEY, SVGAGI. The CDR3 here is CASSYTRDIEAFF. The CDR3 region has the DNA TGTGCCAGCAGTTACACCCGGGACATAGAAGCTTTCTTT.

The V and J genes are TRBV19 and TRBJ2-1; 14 nucleotides agree with TRBD2. Looked up from germline, CDR1 is LNHDA and CDR2 is SQIVND (reference sequence). The CDR3 runs to 18 residues. V shed 5 bases, J shed 9 bases, and the junction held 15 bases outside the gene matches. DNA for the CDR3: TGTGCCAGTAGTCCCCTCGAACGACTAGCGGGGGGGCCCCGTGAGCAGTTCTTC. As protein: CASSPLERLAGGPREQFF.

V usage is TRBV10-3 and J usage is TRBJ1-3; 9 nucleotides agree with TRBD1. V was pared by 2 bases and J by 8 bases, with 7 bases of the junction left unmatched. This CDR3 spans 15 amino acids. The germline gives CDR1 ENHRY, CDR2 SYGVKD. CDR3: CAISEPDRGYDTIYF. The CDR3 DNA sequence: TGTGCCATCAGTGAGCCTGACAGGGGGTACGACACCATATATTTT.

The chain couples TRBV27 to TRBJ1-5; D not certain. The CDR3 extends over 14 amino acids. Trimming took 7 bases from V and 0 from J, leaving 10 bases between them. The germline CDR1 and CDR2 sequences are MNHEY and SMNVEV (reference sequence). CDR3: CASKADYSNQPQHF. DNA of the CDR3: TGTGCCAGCAAGGCGGACTATAGCAATCAGCCCCAGCATTTT.

The V and J genes are TRBV10-1 and TRBJ1-1; D call uncertain. V was pared by 2 bases and J by 3 bases, with 10 bases between. The CDR3 contains 14 residues. Germline V gives CDR1 WNHNN, CDR2 SYGVQD (reference sequence). In DNA, the CDR3 is TGCGCCAGCAGTGAGCGGATAGCGGACACTGAAGCTTTCTTT. Translated: CASSERIADTEAFF.

The J gene is TRBJ1-2, the V gene TRBV30; no reliable D call. CDR3 length: 11 residues. Trimming removed 0 bases from V and 8 bases from J, with 7 bases in between. Germline CDR1 GTSNPN, CDR2 SVGIG (reference sequence). The CDR3 loop reads CAWSVLSGYTF. Written as DNA, the CDR3 is TGTGCCTGGAGTGTATTAAGCGGCTACACCTTC. The full variable domain, with the rest looked up from reference TRBV30 and TRBJ1-2, is SQTIHQWPATLVQPVGSPLSLECTVEGTSNPNLYWYRQAAGRGLQLLFYSVGIGQISSEVPQNLSASRPQDRQFILSSKKLLLSDSGFYLCAWSVLSGYTFGSGTRLTVV.

This chain links TRBV7-3 with TRBJ2-1; D is perhaps TRBD1 (6 bases). Germline V CDR1 and CDR2: SGHTA, FQGTGA. The CDR3 runs to 14 residues. Trimming left V 2 bases short and J 9 bases short, with 14 bases between. As DNA, the CDR3 is TGTGCCAGCAGCTTACGATTATCAGGGGCTGAGCAGTTCTTC. Its translation is CASSLRLSGAEQFF.

This clone was seen a single time. Without the conserved terminal phenylalanine or tryptophan, this CDR3 likely stems from a read error. V and J are TRBV9 and TRBJ1-6; 7 bases fit TRBD1. V lost 0 bases and J lost 6; bases outside the gene matches: 6. Germline V gene lookup returns CDR1 SGDLS and CDR2 YYNGEE. CDR3 length: 16 residues. Written as DNA, the CDR3 is TGTGCCAGCAGCGTAGGTGGACAGGAAGGTAATTCACCCCTCCACCTT. As protein: CASSVGGQEGNSPLHL.

The gene calls are TRBV15 and TRBJ1-4, with a tentative D call TRBD1 (6 bases). The V end lost 6 bases, the J end lost 4 bases, and 18 bases lay between the germline ends. Germline assignment: CDR1 LNHNV and CDR2 YYDKDF (reference sequence). The CDR3 contains 16 residues. This CDR3 reads CATRETRTALNEKLFF. DNA for the CDR3: TGTGCCACCAGGGAGACCCGGACAGCTCTTAATGAAAAACTGTTTTTT.

J is TRBJ2-7 and V is TRBV11-2; the D is unclear. CDR1 and CDR2 from the germline V gene are SGHAT and FQNNGV. The CDR3 is 14 amino acids. V was trimmed by 3 bases and J by 0 bases, leaving 9 bases between them. CDR3 DNA: TGTGCCAGCAGCTTTCTTACGAGCTCCTACGAGCAGTACTTC. It translates to CASSFLTSSYEQYF.

The V call is TRBV6-1, the J call TRBJ1-6, with 7 positions matching TRBD1. From germline, CDR1 is MNHNS and CDR2 SASEGT. The ends lost 4 bases at V and 8 bases at J; junction bases unmatched: 8. The CDR3 extends over 15 amino acids. DNA of the CDR3: TGTGCCAGCAGTGCCCCAGGGGGTTTTTATTCACCCCTCCACTTT. This translates into CASSAPGGFYSPLHF.

Here the CDR3 reads CSVVGQGGYEQYF. CDR3 bases: TGCAGCGTAGTAGGACAGGGTGGCTACGAGCAGTACTTC. This rearrangement joins TRBV29-1 to TRBJ2-7; 8 nucleotides align to TRBD1. In germline, CDR1 is SQVTM, CDR2 ANQGSEA. The CDR3 covers 13 residues. Trimming removed 6 bases from V and 3 bases from J; junction bases left unmatched: 7.

The gene calls are TRBV9 and TRBJ2-2; 7 bases map to TRBD2. The CDR3 has 16 residues. Trimming cost V 4 bases and J 3 bases; bases outside gene matches: 9. CDR1 is SGDLS, CDR2 YYNGEE, per germline. The chain's CDR3 is CASSPRIGGYTGELFF. CDR3 in DNA: TGTGCCAGCAGCCCTCGGATCGGGGGGTACACCGGGGAGCTGTTTTTT.

The CDR3: CASSAALRASYNEQFF. For the CDR3, the DNA is TGTGCCAGCAGCGCTGCCCTCAGGGCTTCCTACAATGAGCAGTTCTTC. The genes are TRBV27 and TRBJ2-1; tentatively, D is TRBD1 (5 bases). The CDR3 totals 16 residues. Germline loops: CDR1 MNHEY, CDR2 SMNVEV (reference sequence). The V end lost 6 bases, the J end lost 1 base, and 16 bases lay between the germline ends.

CDR3 in DNA: TGTGCCAGCAGCTTGGGACTCTGGAGCACCTCTAGCACAGATACGCAGTATTTT. Amino acid sequence: CASSLGLWSTSSTDTQYF. V gene TRBV5-6 combines with J gene TRBJ2-3; D remains unclear. The CDR3 has 18 residues. In germline, CDR1 is SGHDT, CDR2 YYEEEE. V was trimmed by 0 bases and J by 0 bases, leaving 17 bases between them.

The chain employs TRBV29-1 and TRBJ1-1, with D possibly TRBD1 on 5 matching bases. Trimming cost V 2 bases and J 0 bases, with 13 bases left between them. CDR3 length equals 15 residues. In germline, CDR1 is SQVTM, CDR2 ANQGSEA. The CDR3 reads CSVESRGVLNTEAFF. As DNA, the CDR3 is TGCAGCGTTGAATCCCGGGGGGTTTTGAACACTGAAGCTTTCTTT.

The V gene is TRBV5-1, the J gene TRBJ2-7, with 8 nucleotides matching TRBD2. This CDR3 spans 15 amino acids. The J segment lost 5 bases and the V segment lost 4 bases, leaving 11 bases of the junction unmatched. The germline CDR1 and CDR2 sequences are SGHRS and YFSETQ. Written as DNA, the CDR3 is TGCGCCAGCAGCGTCACAACGGGGGGGCCGGACGAGCAGTACTTC. Amino acid sequence: CASSVTTGGPDEQYF.

The chain is built from TRBV10-2 and TRBJ2-1; TRBD2 might be the D (7 bases). This CDR3 spans 15 amino acids. Germline CDR1 is WSHSY and CDR2 is SAAADI. The V and J ends lost 0 bases and 7 bases respectively, with 13 bases between them. The CDR3 region is CASSESGGAMNEQFF. The CDR3, as DNA: TGCGCCAGCAGTGAGTCAGGGGGGGCCATGAATGAGCAGTTCTTC.

This chain connects TRBV5-1 to TRBJ2-7; 9 nucleotides agree with TRBD1. V lost 3 bases to trimming and J lost 3 bases; unmatched junction nucleotides: 4. Germline CDR1 SGHRS, CDR2 YFSETQ. This CDR3 contains 14 residues. The chain's CDR3 is CASSSGQGLYEQYF. The CDR3 nucleotides read TGCGCCAGCAGCTCGGGACAGGGCCTCTACGAGCAGTACTTC.

The chain joins TRBV7-9 to TRBJ1-1, with D possibly matching TRBD1 (5 bases). The CDR3 runs to 19 residues. Germline V lookup: CDR1 SEHNR, CDR2 FQNEAQ (reference sequence). V was cut by 5 bases and J by 1 base, with 26 bases left in between. The CDR3 spells CASSPPQGSTNPENTEAFF. In nucleotides, the CDR3 is TGTGCCAGCAGCCCGCCGCAGGGATCGACAAACCCTGAGAACACTGAAGCTTTCTTT.

The chain couples TRBV4-1 to TRBJ1-2; 7 positions match TRBD1. This CDR3 has 13 residues. Germline-derived CDR1 and CDR2 are MGHRA and YSYEKL. The junction had 0 bases not matched to a gene; V was cut back by 1 base and J by 4 bases. The CDR3 sequence is CASSQGDSYGYTF. The CDR3 region has the DNA TGCGCCAGCAGCCAAGGGGACAGCTATGGCTACACCTTC.

This rearrangement joins TRBV6-5 to TRBJ2-3, with a tentative D call TRBD2 (6 bases). From germline, CDR1 is MNHEY and CDR2 SVGAGI. CDR3 length: 14 amino acids. V gave up 2 bases and J gave up 0 bases, with 6 bases separating them. For the CDR3, the DNA is TGTGCCAGCAGTTACGCGGGGAGCACAGATACGCAGTATTTT. Amino acids: CASSYAGSTDTQYF.

As DNA, the CDR3 is TGTGCCAGCAGCTCAACCTCGGGACTAGCGGGGCTCGAGCAGTACTTC. Amino acids: CASSSTSGLAGLEQYF. This chain joins TRBV7-9 and TRBJ2-7; 13 nucleotides match TRBD2. CDR3 length equals 16 residues. After removal of 4 bases from V and 6 bases from J, the junction contained 9 bases not matched to a gene. CDR1 and CDR2 from the germline V gene are SEHNR and FQNEAQ (reference sequence).

The chain couples TRBV20-1 to TRBJ1-5; D is possibly TRBD1 (5 bases). V shed 5 bases and J shed 11 bases, with 13 bases lying between them. The CDR3 is 11 amino acids. The germline V gene encodes CDR1 DFQATT and CDR2 SNEGSKA (reference sequence). The CDR3 here is CSAVLGGTQHF. The CDR3 coding sequence is TGCAGTGCTGTCCTGGGGGGAACCCAGCATTTT.